What follows are 29 T cell receptor beta chains derived from one specimen sequenced in a study of OX40 agonist ivuxolimab in advanced cancers. Sequencing was performed with immunoSEQ multiplex PCR; in TCRdb, only in-frame clones are kept and a portion is missing. The sample consists of around 100,000 clones, 70% to 90% of them appearing once. The sequenced sample was CD4+ or CD8+ T cells sorted from blood, obtained in a trial of the OX40 agonist ivuxolimab. All receptors come from an adult with an advanced solid tumor such as melanoma, head and neck, liver or kidney cancer.

The chain couples TRBV4-3 to TRBJ1-5, with D perhaps matching TRBD1 (5 bases). Trimming shortened V by 0 bases and J by 2 bases, and 11 bases separated the two germline ends. Germline V CDR1 and CDR2: LGHNA, YSLEER. The length of the CDR3 is 16 residues. The CDR3 protein is CASSQDFGARNQPQHF. The CDR3 DNA reads as TGCGCCAGCAGCCAAGATTTCGGGGCGCGCAATCAGCCCCAGCATTTT.

The chain combines TRBV5-1 with TRBJ2-3; the match to TRBD2 covers 10 bases. Germline CDR1 SGHRS, CDR2 YFSETQ. The CDR3 consists of 17 residues. V lost 3 bases, J lost 4 bases, and 11 bases stayed unmatched. The CDR3 bases are TGCGCCAGCAGCTCACATTTAGCGGGGGGTGATGCAGATACGCAGTATTTT. Amino acids: CASSSHLAGGDADTQYF.

This clone appeared a few times. The chain combines TRBV30 with TRBJ1-6; TRBD1 might be the D (5 bases). The CDR3 length is 14 residues. The germline V gene has CDR1 GTSNPN and CDR2 SVGIG (reference sequence). Trimming took off 1 base at V and 10 bases at J, with 14 bases between the two ends. CDR3 in DNA: TGTGCCTGGAGTGACACAGGCTTTAGATCACCCCTCCACTTT. Its translation is CAWSDTGFRSPLHF.

This clone showed up just once. This chain joins TRBV4-1 and TRBJ2-1, with 10 bases identical to TRBD1. Trimming removed 0 bases from V and 10 bases from J; junction bases left unmatched: 9. The CDR3 sequence is 16 residues long. Germline lookup yields CDR1 MGHRA and CDR2 YSYEKL. CDR3 nucleotide sequence: TGCGCCAGCAGCCAAGATCTCGGGACAGGGGTTTGGGAGCAGTTCTTC. This translates into CASSQDLGTGVWEQFF.

The rearrangement joins TRBV18 to TRBJ1-1, with D uncertain. Germline assignment: CDR1 KGHSH and CDR2 LQKENI. This CDR3 region has 12 residues. The V and J ends lost 4 bases and 0 bases respectively, with 3 bases between them. The CDR3 region is CASSQVNTEAFF. In DNA form, the CDR3 reads TGTGCCAGCTCACAGGTGAACACTGAAGCTTTCTTT. The complete variable domain, with remaining parts taken from reference TRBV18 and TRBJ1-1, reads NAGVMQNPRHLVRRRGQEARLRCSPMKGHSHVYWYRQLPEEGLKFMVYLQKENIIDESGMPKERFSAEFPKEGPSILRIQQVVRGDSAAYFCASSQVNTEAFFGQGTRLTVV.

The V gene is TRBV5-6, the J gene TRBJ1-1, with a weak D call TRBD1 (6 bases). This CDR3 spans 15 amino acids. Between the trimmed V and J ends, which lost 2 bases and 1 base, there was a span of 12 bases. The germline gives CDR1 SGHDT, CDR2 YYEEEE. DNA of the CDR3: TGTGCCAGCAGCTTACCGGGACACAGGAACACTGAAGCTTTCTTT. Encoded protein: CASSLPGHRNTEAFF.

V gene TRBV15 combines with J gene TRBJ1-2; 7 bases match TRBD1. This CDR3 has 14 amino acids. CDR1 LNHNV and CDR2 YYDKDF come from the germline V gene (reference sequence). J was trimmed by 4 bases and V by 7 bases; bases with no gene match: 9. The CDR3 loop is CATTRGGRAYGYTF. In DNA, the CDR3 is TGTGCCACCACCAGGGGGGGCAGGGCCTATGGCTACACCTTC.

The chain combines TRBV5-1 with TRBJ2-7; D may correspond to TRBD1 or TRBD2 (5 bases each). Germline CDR1 and CDR2: SGHRS and YFSETQ. Trimming left V 0 bases short and J 3 bases short, with 16 bases between. This CDR3 region has 16 residues. Here the CDR3 DNA reads TGCGCCAGCAGCTTGGCCGGACCTGACAGCGGCTACGAGCAGTACTTC. Translation: CASSLAGPDSGYEQYF. The whole variable domain, filled in from reference TRBV5-1 and TRBJ2-7, reads KAGVTQTPRYLIKTRGQQVTLSCSPISGHRSVSWYQQTPGQGLQFLFEYFSETQRNKGNFPGRFSGRQFSNSRSEMNVSTLELGDSALYLCASSLAGPDSGYEQYFGPGTRLTVT.

This chain uses TRBV29-1 with TRBJ2-1; 10 positions match TRBD2. This CDR3 contains 12 residues. V lost 5 bases to trimming and J lost 13 bases; unmatched junction nucleotides: 8. The germline CDR1 and CDR2 sequences are SQVTM and ANQGSEA. The CDR3 DNA reads TGCAGCGTTACGGGACTAGCGCCCCGTCAGTTCTTC. This gives the protein CSVTGLAPRQFF.

The chain is built from TRBV19 and TRBJ2-3; a possible D gene is TRBD2 (6 bases). Germline CDR1 reads LNHDA; CDR2 reads SQIVND (reference sequence). Trimming took 3 bases from V and 8 from J, leaving 15 bases between them. This CDR3 contains 14 residues. Here the CDR3 reads CASSMTREGGTQYF. CDR3 DNA sequence: TGTGCCAGTAGTATGACTAGAGAGGGAGGTACGCAGTATTTT.

The chain is built from TRBV7-6 and TRBJ2-3, with 7 positions matching TRBD2. J gave up 3 bases and V 1 base, and 7 bases lay outside the gene matches. Germline CDR1 and CDR2: SGHVS and FNYEAQ. The CDR3 contains 16 residues. CDR3 residues: CASSLELLRGTDTQYF. CDR3 bases: TGTGCCAGCAGCTTAGAGCTTCTGCGGGGGACAGATACGCAGTATTTT.

The J gene is TRBJ2-1, the V gene TRBV7-2, with TRBD1 as a possible D gene (7 bases). CDR1 and CDR2 from the germline V gene are SGHTA and FQGNSA. Trimming shortened V by 1 base and J by 4 bases, and 11 bases separated the two germline ends. The CDR3 covers 15 residues. The CDR3 reads CASSLGQGGYNEQFF. The CDR3, as DNA: TGTGCCAGCAGCTTAGGGCAGGGGGGTTACAATGAGCAGTTCTTC.

The V and J genes are TRBV30 and TRBJ2-7; a weak D match, TRBD2 (5 bases). With 3 bases removed from V and 4 bases from J, the gap between germline ends came to 13 bases. The CDR3 is 13 amino acids. The V gene's germline CDR1 is GTSNPN and CDR2 SVGIG (reference sequence). The CDR3 region is CAWSGDLVYEQYF. CDR3 bases: TGTGCCTGGAGCGGGGATCTCGTTTACGAGCAGTACTTC.

This clone has just a few counts. V is TRBV4-2 and J is TRBJ1-4; D may be TRBD1 (6 bases). The germline gives CDR1 LGHNA, CDR2 YNFKEQ. The CDR3 loop spans 14 amino acids. V was clipped by 8 bases and J by 5 bases, with 15 bases between them. In DNA form, the CDR3 reads TGTGCCAGCGGGCGACAGGTGCGAAATGAAAAACTGTTTTTT. It yields the protein CASGRQVRNEKLFF.

The chain combines TRBV27 with TRBJ2-1, with D possibly TRBD2 on 6 matching bases. V lost 5 bases to trimming and J lost 3 bases, with 11 bases between them. The CDR3 extends over 14 amino acids. Germline values: CDR1 MNHEY, CDR2 SMNVEV (reference sequence). Here the CDR3 DNA reads TGTGCCAGCAGTCCCCGACTAGTCTACAATGAGCAGTTCTTC. This encodes CASSPRLVYNEQFF.

This clone has only one observation. The chain has TRBV7-2 and TRBJ2-3; 9 bases agree with TRBD2. CDR3 length: 14 residues. Per the germline V gene, CDR1 is SGHTA and CDR2 is FQGNSA. Trimming cost V 5 bases and J 4 bases; bases outside gene matches: 4. The DNA for the CDR3 is TGTGCCAGCAGCGTAAGCGGGAGGTCAGATACGCAGTATTTT. This codes for CASSVSGRSDTQYF.

This chain uses TRBV5-1 with TRBJ2-3, with D tentatively TRBD1 (6 bases). Germline V gene data show CDR1 as SGHRS and CDR2 as YFSETQ. V dropped 4 bases and J dropped 1 base, with 16 bases sitting between them. CDR3 length equals 16 residues. CDR3 nucleotide sequence: TGCGCCAGCAGCGTCGGGACAAACGGGGGCACAGATACGCAGTATTTT. It is translated as CASSVGTNGGTDTQYF. The complete variable domain, with remaining parts taken from reference TRBV5-1 and TRBJ2-3, reads KAGVTQTPRYLIKTRGQQVTLSCSPISGHRSVSWYQQTPGQGLQFLFEYFSETQRNKGNFPGRFSGRQFSNSRSEMNVSTLELGDSALYLCASSVGTNGGTDTQYFGPGTRLTVL.

The CDR3 region is CASSLRAGPYNEQFF. In nucleotides, the CDR3 is TGCGCCAGCAGCCTACGAGCGGGACCTTACAATGAGCAGTTCTTC. The chain employs TRBV4-3 and TRBJ2-1; TRBD2 matches at 7 bases. CDR3 length equals 15 residues. Germline CDR1 is LGHNA and CDR2 is YSLEER. The V segment lost 4 bases and the J segment 4 bases; nucleotides outside the gene matches: 7.

Points on this clone: Other nucleotide sequences in the sample specify the same CDR3. CDR3 protein: CASSLGPGLAPGELFF. Here the CDR3 DNA reads TGCGCCAGCAGCCTTGGACCGGGACTAGCCCCCGGGGAGCTGTTTTTT. V and J are TRBV5-1 and TRBJ2-2; the match to TRBD2 covers 9 bases. This CDR3 has 16 amino acids. The junction had 10 bases not matched to a gene; V was cut back by 4 bases and J by 6 bases. CDR1 SGHRS and CDR2 YFSETQ come from the germline V gene.

The chain couples TRBV5-1 to TRBJ2-2, with 9 nucleotides matching TRBD1. The CDR3 spans 18 residues. V dropped 2 bases and J dropped 5; count of bases not matched to a gene: 13. Germline V gives CDR1 SGHRS, CDR2 YFSETQ. This CDR3 is CASSLPAATGGGTGELFF. CDR3 nucleotide sequence: TGCGCCAGCAGCTTACCCGCTGCCACAGGGGGCGGTACCGGGGAGCTGTTTTTT.

The chain carries TRBV5-1 and TRBJ2-2; the match to TRBD2 covers 14 bases. V was clipped by 3 bases and J by 2 bases; unmatched bases: 3. Germline CDR1 and CDR2: SGHRS and YFSETQ. The CDR3 spans 17 residues. The CDR3 coding sequence is TGCGCCAGCAGCTCGGGACTAGCGGGAGTAAACACCGGGGAGCTGTTTTTT. Encoded protein: CASSSGLAGVNTGELFF.

The V call is TRBV19, the J call TRBJ1-5, with D perhaps TRBD1 (5 bases). Germline V gene data show CDR1 as LNHDA and CDR2 as SQIVND (reference sequence). The V gene lost 1 base and the J gene lost 6 bases, with 13 bases spanning the gap. This CDR3 is 15 amino acids long. CDR3 loop: CASSIGGDRGQPQHF. Written as DNA, the CDR3 is TGTGCCAGTAGTATAGGGGGGGATAGGGGTCAGCCCCAGCATTTT.

V gene TRBV9 combines with J gene TRBJ1-1, with no clear D. The CDR3 extends over 16 amino acids. The V gene lost 3 bases and the J gene lost 1 base, with 16 bases spanning the gap. The germline V gene encodes CDR1 SGDLS and CDR2 YYNGEE. CDR3 nucleotide sequence: TGTGCCAGCAGCGGAGCCCAGAGCCACACGAACACTGAAGCTTTCTTT. Translating it yields CASSGAQSHTNTEAFF.

The chain recombines TRBV7-9 with TRBJ2-3, with TRBD2 identical over 8 bases. The CDR3 extends over 14 amino acids. V lost 10 bases to trimming and J lost 6 bases; unmatched junction nucleotides: 12. CDR1 is SEHNR, CDR2 FQNEAQ, per germline (reference sequence). This CDR3 reads CATRGAGAFDTQYF. CDR3 DNA: TGTGCCACACGGGGAGCGGGAGCTTTTGATACGCAGTATTTT.

The genes are TRBV19 and TRBJ2-1; 10 bases fit TRBD2. Per germline, CDR1 LNHDA and CDR2 SQIVND (reference sequence). This CDR3 comprises 16 residues. With V trimmed by 4 bases and J by 2 bases, 5 bases remained unmatched. The CDR3 here is CASSRAGTSAYNEQFF. DNA for the CDR3: TGTGCCAGTAGTAGGGCCGGGACTAGCGCCTACAATGAGCAGTTCTTC.

This clone was counted between two and nine times. This sequence joins TRBV27 and TRBJ2-7, with a tentative D call TRBD1 (6 bases). CDR1 and CDR2 (germline): MNHEY, SMNVEV (reference sequence). This CDR3 has 17 residues. The V end was cut by 1 base, the J end by 7 bases, with 23 bases between. Written as DNA, the CDR3 is TGTGCCAGCAGTTTATTGGCATTGGGGACACGTGGCCGGGAGCAGTACTTC. It encodes CASSLLALGTRGREQYF.

The chain uses TRBV10-3 and TRBJ1-5; no firm D call. The CDR3 extends over 15 amino acids. Germline V gene sequence: CDR1 ENHRY, CDR2 SYGVKD. V was clipped by 3 bases and J by 0 bases, with 9 bases between them. The CDR3 region is CAISDQDLSNQPQHF. In nucleotides, the CDR3 is TGTGCCATCAGTGACCAGGACCTTAGCAATCAGCCCCAGCATTTT.

In its sample, this clone was seen a few times. The rearrangement links TRBV30 to TRBJ1-2; D is unresolved. CDR1 is GTSNPN, CDR2 SVGIG, per germline (reference sequence). The V gene lost 4 bases and the J gene lost 3 bases, with 9 bases spanning the gap. The CDR3 is made up of 12 amino acids. CDR3 in DNA: TGTGCCTGGAAGGACCGAGACTATGGCTACACCTTC. Translation: CAWKDRDYGYTF.

This chain joins TRBV10-3 and TRBJ2-1, with 8 bases lining up with TRBD2. The V gene's germline CDR1 is ENHRY and CDR2 SYGVKD. Trimming cost V 6 bases and J 10 bases; bases outside gene matches: 2. This CDR3 has 11 residues. The CDR3 DNA reads TGTGCCATCAGCCGACTAGCGGAGCAGTTCTTC. This codes for CAISRLAEQFF.